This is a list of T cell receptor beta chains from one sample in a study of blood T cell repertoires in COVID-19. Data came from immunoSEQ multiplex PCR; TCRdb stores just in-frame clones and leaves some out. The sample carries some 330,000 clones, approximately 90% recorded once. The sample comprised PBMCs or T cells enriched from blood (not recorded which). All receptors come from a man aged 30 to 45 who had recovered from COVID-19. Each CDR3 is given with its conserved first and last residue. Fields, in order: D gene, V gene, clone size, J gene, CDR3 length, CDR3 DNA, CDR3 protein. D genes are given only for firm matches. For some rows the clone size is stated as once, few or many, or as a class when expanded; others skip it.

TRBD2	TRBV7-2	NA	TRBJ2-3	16	TGTGCCAGCAGCCCCAGGTACGGGAGGGCCGCGGATACGCAGTATTTT	CASSPRYGRAADTQYF
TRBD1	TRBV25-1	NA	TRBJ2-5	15	TGTGCCAGCAGTGAATCGCCAGGGGGCCAAGAGACCCAGTACTTC	CASSESPGGQETQYF
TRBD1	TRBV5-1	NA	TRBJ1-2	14	TGCGCCAGCAGCTTTCAGGACAGGGACTATGGCTACACCTTC	CASSFQDRDYGYTF
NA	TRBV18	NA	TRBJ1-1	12	TGTGCCAGCTCCGCGAGGGGGATTGAAGCTTTCTTT	CASSARGIEAFF
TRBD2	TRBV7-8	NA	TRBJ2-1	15	TGTGCCAGCAGCTTTGCGGGAGTCTCCTACAATGAGCAGTTCTTC	CASSFAGVSYNEQFF
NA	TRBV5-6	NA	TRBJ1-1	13	TGTGCCAGCAGCTTGGCAGGGGCGACTGAAGCTTTCTTT	CASSLAGATEAFF
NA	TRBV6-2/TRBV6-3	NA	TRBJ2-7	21	TGTGCCAGCAGTTACTCGGCGTCGTTCTTATCCGGAGCCCCAGGGTCCTACGAGCAGTACTTC	CASSYSASFLSGAPGSYEQYF
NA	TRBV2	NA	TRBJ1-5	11	TGTGCCAGCAGTGAACAGGGCCCCCAGCATTTT	CASSEQGPQHF
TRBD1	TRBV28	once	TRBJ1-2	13	TGTGCCAGCAGTGATCAGGGGGGCTATGGCTACACCTTC	CASSDQGGYGYTF
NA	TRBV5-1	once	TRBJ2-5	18	TGCGCCAGCAACCTTAAGCTTAGGAGCGGAGGGCCCCAAGAGACCCAGTACTTC	CASNLKLRSGGPQETQYF
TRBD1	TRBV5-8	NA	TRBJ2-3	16	TGTGCCAGCAGCGGGACAGACGGATCTAGCACAGATACGCAGTATTTT	CASSGTDGSSTDTQYF
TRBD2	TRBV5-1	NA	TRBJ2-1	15	TGCGCCAGCAGCTCGGGACTAGCGGGTGACAATGAGCAGTTCTTC	CASSSGLAGDNEQFF
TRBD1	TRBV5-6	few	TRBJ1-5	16	TGTGCCAGCAGCTTGCGGGACAGGTGGGGGAATCAGCCCCAGCATTTT	CASSLRDRWGNQPQHF
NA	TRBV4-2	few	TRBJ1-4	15	TGTGCCAGCAGCCAAGAGGGCGGGACTAATGAAAAACTGTTTTTT	CASSQEGGTNEKLFF
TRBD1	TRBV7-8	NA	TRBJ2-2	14	TGTGCCAGCAAGACAGGGACCGACACCGGGGAGCTGTTTTTT	CASKTGTDTGELFF
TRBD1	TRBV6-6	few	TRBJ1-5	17	TGTGCCAGCAGTCCCAGAGGACAGGTCGCTAGCAATCAGCCCCAGCATTTT	CASSPRGQVASNQPQHF
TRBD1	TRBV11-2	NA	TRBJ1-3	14	TGTGCCAGCAGCCCAGACAGGGTCAGAAACACCATATATTTT	CASSPDRVRNTIYF
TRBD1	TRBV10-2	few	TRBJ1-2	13	TGCGCCAGCGGGGACAGGGCCTCCTATGGCTACACCTTC	CASGDRASYGYTF
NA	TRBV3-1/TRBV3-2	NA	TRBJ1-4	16	TGTGCCAGCAGCAAACAGGGCAGAGGCACTAATGAAAAACTGTTTTTT	CASSKQGRGTNEKLFF
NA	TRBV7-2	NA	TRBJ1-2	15	TGTGCCAGCAGCCCAATATGGGGGGTTAACTATGGCTACACCTTC	CASSPIWGVNYGYTF
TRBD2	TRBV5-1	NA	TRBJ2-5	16	TGCGCCAGCAGCTTGATACTAGCGGGAGGGGCGGAGACCCAGTACTTC	CASSLILAGGAETQYF
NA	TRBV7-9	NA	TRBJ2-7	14	TGTGCCAGCAGCTTGGCAACAGGGTCCTACGAGCAGTACTTC	CASSLATGSYEQYF
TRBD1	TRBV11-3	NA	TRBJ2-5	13	TGTGCCAGCCGGGACAGGCTACGGGAGACCCAGTACTTC	CASRDRLRETQYF
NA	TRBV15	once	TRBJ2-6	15	TGTGCCACCAGCAGAGCCGACACTGGGGCCAACGTCCTGACTTTC	CATSRADTGANVLTF
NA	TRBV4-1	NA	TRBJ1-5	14	TGCGCCAGCAGCCAAGTCAGGGGTGGGCAGCCCCAGCATTTT	CASSQVRGGQPQHF